This TCR beta chain was profiled in a study of siplizumab effects on memory and regulatory T cells. CDR1 and CDR2 from the germline V gene are GTSNPN and SVGIG (reference sequence). V lost 6 bases and J lost 0, with 14 bases in between. The CDR3 runs 14 residues. TCRdb's table, derived via immunoSEQ multiplex PCR, lists solely in-frame clones and lacks some. The table includes more than 95,000 clones, approximately 93% detected once. The chain combines TRBV30 with TRBJ2-5; D possibly corresponds to TRBD2 (5 bases). Material for sequencing was Tregs sorted from blood. The clonotype comes from a human donor in good health. The CDR3 sequence is CACPPEVYQETQYF. The CDR3 coding sequence is TGTGCCTGCCCACCGGAGGTGTACCAAGAGACCCAGTACTTC.